The 10 T cell receptor beta chains below come from one sample, sequenced in a study of STAT5B mutations in CD4+ large granular lymphocyte leukemia. Profiling relied on immunoSEQ multiplex PCR, and the TCRdb table lists in-frame clones only, not all of them. Of about 22,000 clones in the sample, 78% were seen once. Sequences were obtained from CD4+ T cells from blood buffy coats. All receptors derive from a human donor in good health.

CDR3 sequence reads: CASSLVASVGYGYTF. DNA of the CDR3: TGTGCCAGCAGTTTAGTTGCTTCGGTAGGCTATGGCTACACCTTC. The V gene is TRBV28, the J gene TRBJ1-2; D uncertain. From germline, CDR1 is MDHEN and CDR2 SYDVKM. The length of the CDR3 is 15 residues. V lost 2 bases and J 4 bases, leaving 14 bases between the germline ends.

The chain uses TRBV19 and TRBJ2-7; the match to TRBD1 covers 8 bases. V shed 6 bases and J 2 bases; nucleotides not matched to a gene: 9. The germline V gene has CDR1 LNHDA and CDR2 SQIVND (reference sequence). This CDR3 contains 15 residues. The CDR3 spells CASSRGGTGPYEQYF. CDR3 bases: TGTGCCAGTAGCCGAGGGGGGACAGGACCCTACGAGCAGTACTTC.

A single count supports this clone. The junction shows a germline mismatch at one end, possibly a read error. The same CDR3 arises from other DNA sequences in this sample as well. The chain carries TRBV5-1 and TRBJ2-3; 7 nucleotides agree with TRBD1. The CDR3 length is 15 residues. Germline-derived CDR1 and CDR2 are SGHRS and YFSETQ. CDR3 bases: TGCGCCAGCAGCCCTGGACAGGTCAGCACGGATACGCAGTATTTT. Translation: CASSPGQVSTDTQYF.

The V and J genes are TRBV7-2 and TRBJ1-3; D is ambiguous. V was trimmed by 5 bases and J by 5 bases, leaving 16 bases between them. Germline V gene sequence: CDR1 SGHTA, CDR2 FQGNSA. This CDR3 has 15 residues. The DNA for the CDR3 is TGTGCCAGCAGCCTCTCGGAGGTTCTGCGAAACACCATATATTTT. Protein sequence: CASSLSEVLRNTIYF.

This chain joins TRBV30 and TRBJ2-3; the D gene is possibly TRBD1 (6 bases). Germline V CDR1 and CDR2: GTSNPN, SVGIG (reference sequence). Trimming pared 3 bases from V and 3 bases from J, leaving 13 bases between. The CDR3 has 14 amino acids. The CDR3 DNA follows: TGTGCCTGGAGGGGAAAGAGGGGGACAGATACGCAGTATTTT. As protein: CAWRGKRGTDTQYF.

This clone appeared a few times. The genes are TRBV7-9 and TRBJ1-1, with D possibly matching TRBD1 (6 bases). The CDR3 totals 17 residues. V dropped 1 base and J dropped 5 bases, with 20 bases sitting between them. Germline V CDR1 and CDR2: SEHNR, FQNEAQ (reference sequence). The CDR3: CASSLGALWGRQTEAFF. CDR3 DNA sequence: TGTGCCAGCAGCTTAGGTGCTCTTTGGGGGCGGCAGACTGAAGCTTTCTTT.

The chain employs TRBV19 and TRBJ1-1; 8 bases are a match to TRBD1. CDR3 length equals 14 residues. The ends lost 6 bases at V and 1 base at J; junction bases unmatched: 4. Germline V gene sequence: CDR1 LNHDA, CDR2 SQIVND (reference sequence). This CDR3 is CASRLTGANTEAFF. CDR3 DNA sequence: TGTGCCAGTAGATTGACAGGGGCGAACACTGAAGCTTTCTTT.

This chain links TRBV11-1 with TRBJ2-3; 10 nucleotides agree with TRBD2. This CDR3 spans 16 amino acids. The J segment lost 0 bases and the V segment lost 5 bases, leaving 5 bases of the junction unmatched. Germline V gives CDR1 SGHAT, CDR2 FQDESV (reference sequence). CDR3 sequence: CASSPRTSGSTDTQYF. CDR3 coding DNA: TGTGCCAGCAGCCCCCGGACTAGCGGTAGCACAGATACGCAGTATTTT.

This clone was picked up a small number of times. The gene calls are TRBV4-2 and TRBJ2-5; D possibly uses TRBD1 or TRBD2 (5 bases each). The V gene's germline CDR1 is LGHNA and CDR2 YNFKEQ. V gave up 4 bases and J gave up 0 bases, with 9 bases separating them. The CDR3 runs 14 residues. DNA for the CDR3: TGTGCCAGCAGCCGGGACCTGTACCAAGAGACCCAGTACTTC. Translated, it gives CASSRDLYQETQYF.

This clone was picked up a small number of times. The chain has TRBV4-2 and TRBJ1-2, with a possible D match to TRBD1 (5 bases). Germline CDR1 and CDR2: LGHNA and YNFKEQ. There are 17 residues in the CDR3. V shed 4 bases and J shed 4 bases, with 22 bases lying between them. CDR3 nucleotide sequence: TGTGCCAGCAGCCCAGACGGGAGGGGCCTGAACCTCTATGGCTACACCTTC. Translating it yields CASSPDGRGLNLYGYTF.